This entry concerns a single T cell receptor (beta chain). These data are taken from a study of cytomegalovirus exposure and HLA in healthy donors. Primers for the PCR totalled 60 Vbeta and 13 Jbeta. Data came from immunoSEQ multiplex PCR; TCRdb stores just in-frame clones and leaves some out. Here the sample spans roughly 120,000 clones, roughly 67% being singletons. The CDR3 extends over 12 amino acids. Per the germline V gene, CDR1 is MDHEN and CDR2 is SYDVKM. V was clipped by 3 bases and J by 3 bases, with 3 bases between them. This TCR came from a man between 18 and 29 years old in good health and CMV-seropositive. The J gene is TRBJ2-1, the V gene TRBV28; no clear D. Specimen: PBMCs. The CDR3 protein is CASSFLYNEQFF. The DNA of the CDR3 is TGTGCCAGCAGTTTTCTCTACAATGAGCAGTTCTTC.